The TCR beta chain described here comes from a study of prognosis after radiotherapy for stage I lung cancer. Overall study findings and caveats: Reportedly, the usage of TRBV and TRBJ genes was not the same in patients with and without metastases. It is unknown whether the expanded TCR clones recognize the tumor.

This clonotype was observed many times. Its antigen is unidentified. Two-round multiplex PCR, the amplification method, yielded TCR beta CDR3 from genomic DNA. With primers specific to each TRBV and TRBJ gene, the first-round PCR was performed. TCRdb reprocessed the multiplex PCR reads via MiXCR and lists one record per CDR3 protein. Of tens of thousands of distinct CDR3 sequences detected, less than 25% appear once; the ten largest clones hold 25%. Each of the patients had no lymph node involvement on CT and PET/CT and no prior chemotherapy, radiotherapy or other malignancies. Germline CDR1 and CDR2: MDHEN and SYDVKM. The junction had 6 bases not matched to a gene; V was cut back by 6 bases and J by 4 bases. This CDR3 has 14 amino acids.

V and J are TRBV28 and TRBJ1-2; 9 bases map to TRBD1. Sequenced here: PBMCs, sampled before or after stereotactic body radiation therapy (not recorded which). This TCR derives from a donor aged 50 or older with non-small cell lung cancer. CDR3 amino acids: CASRVTGQGYGYTF. The DNA of the CDR3 is TGTGCCAGCAGAGTAACGGGACAGGGCTATGGCTACACCTTC.